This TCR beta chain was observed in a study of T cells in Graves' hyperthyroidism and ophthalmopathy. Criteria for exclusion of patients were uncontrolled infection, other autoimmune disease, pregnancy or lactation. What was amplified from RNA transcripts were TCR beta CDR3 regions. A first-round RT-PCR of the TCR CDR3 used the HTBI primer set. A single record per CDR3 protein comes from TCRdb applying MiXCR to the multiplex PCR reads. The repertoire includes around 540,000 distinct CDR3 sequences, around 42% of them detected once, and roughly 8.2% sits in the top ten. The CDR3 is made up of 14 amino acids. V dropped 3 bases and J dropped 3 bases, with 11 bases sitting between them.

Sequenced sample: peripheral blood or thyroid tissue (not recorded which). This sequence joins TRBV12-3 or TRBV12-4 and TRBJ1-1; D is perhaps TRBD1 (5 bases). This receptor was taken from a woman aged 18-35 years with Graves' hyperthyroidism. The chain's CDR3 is CASSFSQGDTEAFF. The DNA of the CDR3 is TGTGCCAGCAGTTTTTCGCAGGGCGACACTGAAGCTTTCTTT.